This is a list of T cell receptor beta chains from one sample in a study of T cells in tumors after PD-1 blockade. Using immunoSEQ multiplex PCR, the repertoire was profiled, and TCRdb retains in-frame clones only, with some absent. The sample lists around 50,000 clones; about four fifths were seen once. Sequenced here: PBMCs, sampled before anti-PD-1 treatment. The receptors come from a human donor with basal cell carcinoma. Each CDR3 is given with its conserved first and last residue. The order of the fields is V gene, CDR3 length, D gene, clone size, J gene, CDR3 DNA, CDR3 protein. The D gene is left open where the match is weak. Size tells how often a clone was seen (once, few, many) or the class of an expanded clone, and some rows leave it out.

v_gene: TRBV18
len: 13
d_gene: .
abundance: .
j_gene: TRBJ2-5
CDR3nt: TGTGCCAGCTCACCATTGCAGCAAGAGACCCAGTACTTC
CDR3aa: CASSPLQQETQYF

v_gene: TRBV5-1
len: 14
d_gene: .
abundance: .
j_gene: TRBJ1-1
CDR3nt: TGCGCCAGCAGCGAGGACATTTGGGGGGCTGAAGCTTTCTTT
CDR3aa: CASSEDIWGAEAFF

v_gene: TRBV5-4
len: 14
d_gene: .
abundance: once
j_gene: TRBJ1-1
CDR3nt: TGTGCCAGCAGCTCCCCGCGACCAGGGACTGAAGCTTTCTTT
CDR3aa: CASSSPRPGTEAFF

v_gene: TRBV24-1
len: 12
d_gene: .
abundance: .
j_gene: TRBJ1-6
CDR3nt: TGTGCCACTGGGTCAGGGAATTCACCCCTCCACTTT
CDR3aa: CATGSGNSPLHF

v_gene: TRBV9
len: 16
d_gene: TRBD1
abundance: .
j_gene: TRBJ2-2
CDR3nt: TGTGCCAGCAGCTTTGGACAGGGGGCTTATACCGGGGAGCTGTTTTTT
CDR3aa: CASSFGQGAYTGELFF

v_gene: TRBV6-1
len: 14
d_gene: TRBD1
abundance: .
j_gene: TRBJ2-5
CDR3nt: TGTGCCAGCAGTGAACAGGGGGCTGGAGAGACCCAGTACTTC
CDR3aa: CASSEQGAGETQYF

v_gene: TRBV20-1
len: 15
d_gene: .
abundance: .
j_gene: TRBJ2-7
CDR3nt: TGCAGTGCTAGTACGGGCACAGGTGGGAGTAAAGAGCAGTACTTC
CDR3aa: CSASTGTGGSKEQYF

v_gene: TRBV10-2
len: 14
d_gene: .
abundance: .
j_gene: TRBJ2-7
CDR3nt: TGCGCCAGCAGTGAGGGCCCAGCGAACTACGAGCAGTACTTC
CDR3aa: CASSEGPANYEQYF

v_gene: TRBV7-9
len: 12
d_gene: .
abundance: .
j_gene: TRBJ1-1
CDR3nt: TGTGCCAGCAGTAGGAGTAACACTGAAGCTTTCTTT
CDR3aa: CASSRSNTEAFF

v_gene: TRBV6-5
len: 15
d_gene: .
abundance: .
j_gene: TRBJ1-1
CDR3nt: TGTGCCAGCATCCGCCACCTCTCTATGAACACTGAAGCTTTCTTT
CDR3aa: CASIRHLSMNTEAFF

v_gene: TRBV28
len: 17
d_gene: .
abundance: .
j_gene: TRBJ2-2
CDR3nt: TGTGCCAGCAGTTTGTGGGCAGCTTCTACCAACACCGGGGAGCTGTTTTTT
CDR3aa: CASSLWAASTNTGELFF

v_gene: TRBV7-9
len: 15
d_gene: TRBD2
abundance: medium-sized
j_gene: TRBJ2-3
CDR3nt: TGTGCCAGCAGCTGGCTAGCGGGAGGGTCAGATACGCAGTATTTT
CDR3aa: CASSWLAGGSDTQYF

v_gene: TRBV7-3
len: 13
d_gene: .
abundance: .
j_gene: TRBJ2-5
CDR3nt: TGTGCCAGCAGCCCGCTAGGGGGGGGAACCCAGTACTTC
CDR3aa: CASSPLGGGTQYF

v_gene: TRBV18
len: 17
d_gene: TRBD2
abundance: .
j_gene: TRBJ2-5
CDR3nt: TGTGCCAGCTCACCACCTTCTAGCGGGGTGGGCCAAGAGACCCAGTACTTC
CDR3aa: CASSPPSSGVGQETQYF

v_gene: TRBV24-1
len: 18
d_gene: .
abundance: .
j_gene: TRBJ2-7
CDR3nt: TGTGCCACCAGTGAGCATCCGGGACAAGGAACCAGCTCCTACGAGCAGTACTTC
CDR3aa: CATSEHPGQGTSSYEQYF

v_gene: TRBV3-1/TRBV3-2
len: 18
d_gene: .
abundance: .
j_gene: TRBJ1-6
CDR3nt: TGTGCCAGCAGCCAAGGTTTGGGGGGCGCGTCCTATAATTCACCCCTCCACTTT
CDR3aa: CASSQGLGGASYNSPLHF

v_gene: TRBV3-1/TRBV3-2
len: 16
d_gene: TRBD2
abundance: .
j_gene: TRBJ2-3
CDR3nt: TGTGCCAGCAGCTCGACTAGCGGGAGGGCAGGAGATACGCAGTATTTT
CDR3aa: CASSSTSGRAGDTQYF

v_gene: TRBV6-5
len: 13
d_gene: TRBD1
abundance: .
j_gene: TRBJ1-2
CDR3nt: TGTGCCAGCAGTACAGGGGAAATCGGTGGCTACACCTTC
CDR3aa: CASSTGEIGGYTF

v_gene: TRBV12-5
len: 13
d_gene: .
abundance: .
j_gene: TRBJ2-3
CDR3nt: TGTGCTAGTGGTTTGGTAAGGCTAGATACGCAGTATTTT
CDR3aa: CASGLVRLDTQYF

v_gene: TRBV2
len: 16
d_gene: .
abundance: .
j_gene: TRBJ2-2
CDR3nt: TGTGCCAGCAGTGAAGGGGCAAGGACCCCGGGCGGGGAGCTGTTTTTT
CDR3aa: CASSEGARTPGGELFF

v_gene: TRBV6-6
len: 14
d_gene: .
abundance: .
j_gene: TRBJ1-4
CDR3nt: TGTGCCAGCAGCGCCCAGGGGAATAATGAAAAACTGTTTTTT
CDR3aa: CASSAQGNNEKLFF

v_gene: TRBV5-1
len: 15
d_gene: .
abundance: .
j_gene: TRBJ2-7
CDR3nt: TGCGCCAGCAGCTTGGAAGCAGGATTCTCCTACGAGCAGTACTTC
CDR3aa: CASSLEAGFSYEQYF

v_gene: TRBV5-6
len: 15
d_gene: TRBD1
abundance: .
j_gene: TRBJ2-7
CDR3nt: TGTGCCAGCAGCCCTTGGGGGACAGAGTCCTACGAGCAGTACTTC
CDR3aa: CASSPWGTESYEQYF

v_gene: TRBV19
len: 14
d_gene: .
abundance: .
j_gene: TRBJ2-7
CDR3nt: TGTGCCAGTACCTCTGGGAGGACATCCAACGAGCAGTACTTC
CDR3aa: CASTSGRTSNEQYF

v_gene: TRBV10-1
len: 15
d_gene: .
abundance: few
j_gene: TRBJ2-7
CDR3nt: TGCGCCAGCAGTGGCGGGACACTGATCTCCTACGAGCAGTACTTC
CDR3aa: CASSGGTLISYEQYF

v_gene: TRBV19
len: 15
d_gene: TRBD1
abundance: .
j_gene: TRBJ1-1
CDR3nt: TGTGCCAGTAGTACCCTTAGGACAGGGAACACTGAAGCTTTCTTT
CDR3aa: CASSTLRTGNTEAFF

v_gene: TRBV20-1
len: 11
d_gene: TRBD2
abundance: .
j_gene: TRBJ2-7
CDR3nt: TGCAGTGCTCACCCCGGGGGGGAGCAGTACTTC
CDR3aa: CSAHPGGEQYF

v_gene: TRBV28
len: 12
d_gene: .
abundance: .
j_gene: TRBJ1-6
CDR3nt: TGTGCCAGCAGTTTTTGGGATTCACCCCTCCACTTT
CDR3aa: CASSFWDSPLHF

v_gene: TRBV6-5
len: 15
d_gene: .
abundance: .
j_gene: TRBJ2-2
CDR3nt: TGTGCCAGCAGGCCCCCCCTGTCGAGGGCCGGGGAGCTGTTTTTT
CDR3aa: CASRPPLSRAGELFF

v_gene: TRBV30
len: 14
d_gene: .
abundance: .
j_gene: TRBJ2-2
CDR3nt: TGTGCCTGGAGGACGCGGGGAAACACCGGGGAGCTGTTTTTT
CDR3aa: CAWRTRGNTGELFF

v_gene: TRBV10-2
len: 14
d_gene: TRBD1
abundance: .
j_gene: TRBJ1-3
CDR3nt: TGCGCCAGCAGTGAGTCGAGGGGGCGTAACACCATATATTTT
CDR3aa: CASSESRGRNTIYF

v_gene: TRBV6-5
len: 15
d_gene: TRBD2
abundance: .
j_gene: TRBJ2-5
CDR3nt: TGTGCCAGCAGTTACTCGTGGACTAGCGTAGAGACCCAGTACTTC
CDR3aa: CASSYSWTSVETQYF

v_gene: TRBV7-6
len: 14
d_gene: .
abundance: .
j_gene: TRBJ2-5
CDR3nt: TGTGCCAGCAGCCCCTCCGGGTTGGGGGAGACCCAGTACTTC
CDR3aa: CASSPSGLGETQYF

v_gene: TRBV28
len: 13
d_gene: .
abundance: .
j_gene: TRBJ1-5
CDR3nt: TGTGCCAGCCAGGGGCGCGCCAATCAGCCCCAGCATTTT
CDR3aa: CASQGRANQPQHF

v_gene: TRBV3-1/TRBV3-2
len: 15
d_gene: .
abundance: .
j_gene: TRBJ1-5
CDR3nt: TGTGCCAGCAGCCAAGGGTGGGGAAGCAATCAGCCCCAGCATTTT
CDR3aa: CASSQGWGSNQPQHF

v_gene: TRBV10-3
len: 15
d_gene: TRBD1
abundance: .
j_gene: TRBJ2-5
CDR3nt: TGTGCCATCAGCGCGACAGGGATCCAACAAGAGACCCAGTACTTC
CDR3aa: CAISATGIQQETQYF

v_gene: TRBV5-5
len: 16
d_gene: TRBD1
abundance: .
j_gene: TRBJ1-6
CDR3nt: TGTGCCAGCAGCTCAGACCCGGGACAGCAGTTTTCACCCCTCCACTTT
CDR3aa: CASSSDPGQQFSPLHF

v_gene: TRBV19
len: 16
d_gene: TRBD2
abundance: .
j_gene: TRBJ2-5
CDR3nt: TGTGCCAGTACGTCTCTACTAGCGGGAGGGGTAGAGACCCAGTACTTC
CDR3aa: CASTSLLAGGVETQYF

v_gene: TRBV4-1
len: 14
d_gene: TRBD1
abundance: once
j_gene: TRBJ2-7
CDR3nt: TGCGCCAGCCAAACGGGGACAGGGGGCTACGAGCAGTACTTC
CDR3aa: CASQTGTGGYEQYF

v_gene: TRBV24-1
len: 13
d_gene: .
abundance: .
j_gene: TRBJ1-2
CDR3nt: TGTGCCACCAGTGATTTGCGATCGGATGGCTACACCTTC
CDR3aa: CATSDLRSDGYTF

v_gene: TRBV6-5
len: 12
d_gene: .
abundance: .
j_gene: TRBJ2-7
CDR3nt: TGTGCCAGCAGTAAACAGGGTTACGAGCAGTACTTC
CDR3aa: CASSKQGYEQYF